One and the same sample provided the 17 T cell receptor beta chains below, sequenced in a study of human T cells and chemical hapten exposure. Time point here: healthy volunteer bleed at 2 weeks. Sequencing started from total RNA isolated from unfractionated whole blood. A single record per CDR3 protein comes from TCRdb applying MiXCR to the RACE reads. The table lists roughly 30,000 distinct CDR3 sequences, around 7% of them singletons. Sequenced input: whole blood. The source is a human donor in good health. Some clones in this sample may be carry-over from other donors' samples.

This clonotype has only a few counts. The genes are TRBV29-1 and TRBJ1-1; perhaps TRBD1 as D (6 bases). Looked up from germline, CDR1 is SQVTM and CDR2 is ANQGSEA. Trimming pared 7 bases from V and 1 base from J, leaving 13 bases between. The CDR3 extends over 13 amino acids. CDR3 bases: TGCAGCGCCCGACAGGACAGGAACACTGAAGCTTTCTTT. This gives the protein CSARQDRNTEAFF.

This clonotype appeared a few times. The chain uses TRBV20-1 and TRBJ2-3; 10 nucleotides agree with TRBD1. J lost 3 bases, V lost 3 bases, and 12 bases had no gene match. The CDR3 covers 17 residues. Germline values: CDR1 DFQATT, CDR2 SNEGSKA (reference sequence). CDR3 amino acids: CSASPLSGQGTTDTQYF. CDR3 in DNA: TGCAGTGCTAGCCCCCTTTCGGGACAGGGGACGACAGATACGCAGTATTTT.

There are a few counts of this clonotype. V and J are TRBV7-9 and TRBJ1-2; tentatively, D is TRBD1 (5 bases). Germline V gene data show CDR1 as SEHNR and CDR2 as FQNEAQ (reference sequence). This CDR3 spans 15 amino acids. The V end was cut by 1 base, the J end by 5 bases, with 14 bases between. The CDR3 sequence is CASSLGVRGPYGYTF. The CDR3 bases are TGTGCCAGCAGCTTAGGTGTTCGGGGACCATATGGCTACACCTTC.

A word on this clonotype: A read error may be the cause here, since a much bigger clone is one base away. This chain uses TRBV13 with TRBJ2-1; D is uncertain. This CDR3 has 15 residues. The V gene's germline CDR1 is PRHDT and CDR2 FYEKMQ (reference sequence). Trimming took off 1 base at V and 3 bases at J, with 10 bases between the two ends. The CDR3 DNA reads as TGTGCCAGCAGCTTAGAACGGCTGCGCTACAATGAGCAGTTCTTC. This codes for CASSLERLRYNEQFF. The variable domain in full, completed from reference TRBV13 and TRBJ2-1, reads AAGVIQSPRHLIKEKRETATLKCYPIPRHDTVYWYQQGPGQDPQFLISFYEKMQSDKGSIPDRFSAQQFSDYHSELNMSSLELGDSALYFCASSLERLRYNEQFFGPGTRLTVL.

The V gene is TRBV11-2, the J gene TRBJ2-5, with 8 bases matching TRBD2. Germline CDR1 is SGHAT and CDR2 is FQNNGV. CDR3 length: 14 residues. The V and J ends lost 2 bases and 5 bases, in that order; junction bases with no gene match: 4. The CDR3 DNA reads TGTGCCAGCAGCTTACGGGGGGGGGAGGAGACCCAGTACTTC. Translating gives CASSLRGGEETQYF.

The chain is built from TRBV7-2 and TRBJ1-6; tentative D call: TRBD1 (6 bases). The CDR3 has 14 amino acids. Germline V CDR1 and CDR2: SGHTA, FQGNSA. Trimming pared 1 base from V and 10 bases from J, leaving 11 bases between. The CDR3: CASSLDRARSPLHF. The CDR3 bases are TGTGCCAGCAGCTTAGACAGGGCCCGGTCACCCCTCCACTTT.

This clonotype was picked up many times. The V gene is TRBV12-3 or TRBV12-4, the J gene TRBJ2-1, with unresolved D. Trimming took off 4 bases at V and 5 bases at J, with 3 bases between the two ends. The CDR3 totals 11 residues. In DNA form, the CDR3 reads TGTGCCAGCAGTTACGACAATGAGCAGTTCTTC. Translating it yields CASSYDNEQFF.

This rearrangement joins TRBV5-1 to TRBJ1-6; 8 bases fit TRBD1. CDR1 SGHRS and CDR2 YFSETQ come from the germline V gene. V lost 0 bases to trimming and J lost 7 bases; unmatched junction nucleotides: 0. This CDR3 spans 14 amino acids. CDR3 sequence: CASSLGQGNSPLHF. The CDR3 bases are TGCGCCAGCAGCTTGGGACAGGGGAATTCACCCCTCCACTTT.

This clonotype was found a few times. The junction and the germline gene differ at one end; a read error may be behind it. The chain joins TRBV4-2 to TRBJ1-6; D gene uncertain. CDR3 length: 15 residues. CDR1 and CDR2 (germline): LGHNA, YNFKEQ. The CDR3, as DNA: TGTGCCAGCAGCCAAGTTAGCGAAGATAAGTCACCCCTCCACTTT. It yields the protein CASSQVSEDKSPLHF.

This clonotype is medium-sized by share. V usage is TRBV29-1 and J usage is TRBJ2-7; 13 bases map to TRBD2. The ends lost 4 bases at V and 3 bases at J; junction bases unmatched: 9. The CDR3 is 16 amino acids. Germline-derived CDR1 and CDR2 are SQVTM and ANQGSEA. This chain's CDR3 is CSVGGLAGVRDYEQYF. The CDR3 nucleotides are TGCAGCGTTGGAGGACTAGCGGGAGTCCGTGACTACGAGCAGTACTTC.

By share, this clonotype counts as medium-sized (0.01 to 0.1%). V gene TRBV20-1 combines with J gene TRBJ2-3, with D perhaps matching TRBD2 (9 bases). Looked up from germline, CDR1 is DFQATT and CDR2 is SNEGSKA (reference sequence). The CDR3 length is 15 residues. The V end lost 6 bases, the J end lost 6 bases, and 22 bases lay between the germline ends. For the CDR3, the DNA is TGCAGTGCCAGGGGGCTAGCGGGAAGGTTTGATACGCAGTATTTT. The encoded protein is CSARGLAGRFDTQYF.

This clonotype was recorded many times. The gene calls are TRBV7-9 and TRBJ1-2; D perhaps matches TRBD1 (6 bases). CDR1 and CDR2 from the germline V gene are SEHNR and FQNEAQ (reference sequence). This CDR3 comprises 16 residues. Trimming took off 1 base at V and 8 bases at J, with 20 bases between the two ends. CDR3 DNA: TGTGCCAGCAGCTTAGACTCCGCGCAGGGGTGGAAAGGCTACACCTTC. Residues: CASSLDSAQGWKGYTF.

This chain links TRBV25-1 with TRBJ2-6, with 7 bases aligning to TRBD1. The CDR3 covers 15 residues. Germline loops: CDR1 MGHDK, CDR2 SYGVNS. J was trimmed by 2 bases and V by 7 bases; bases with no gene match: 5. CDR3 residues: CASKKGGTGANVLTF. CDR3 DNA sequence: TGTGCCAGCAAGAAAGGGGGCACTGGGGCCAACGTCCTGACTTTC.

This clonotype was detected ten times or more. The chain has TRBV6-6 and TRBJ2-5, with no clear D. CDR1 is MNHNY, CDR2 SVGAGI, per germline (reference sequence). This CDR3 contains 13 residues. Trimming removed 2 bases at V and 5 bases at J, with 9 bases between. CDR3 nucleotides: TGTGCCAGCAGTTACCCGAATGGTGAGACCCAGTACTTC. Protein product: CASSYPNGETQYF.

This clonotype was observed at least ten times. This sequence joins TRBV18 and TRBJ2-2; TRBD2 aligns across 13 bases. Germline assignment: CDR1 KGHSH and CDR2 LQKENI. With V trimmed by 2 bases and J by 4 bases, 1 base remained unmatched. The CDR3 contains 16 residues. CDR3 nucleotide sequence: TGTGCCAGCTCACCAAGGACTAGCGGGGGCACCGGGGAGCTGTTTTTT. As protein: CASSPRTSGGTGELFF. The full variable domain, with the rest looked up from reference TRBV18 and TRBJ2-2, is NAGVMQNPRHLVRRRGQEARLRCSPMKGHSHVYWYRQLPEEGLKFMVYLQKENIIDESGMPKERFSAEFPKEGPSILRIQQVVRGDSAAYFCASSPRTSGGTGELFFGEGSRLTVL.

Many counts were recorded for this clonotype. The genes are TRBV7-4 and TRBJ2-5, with 7 positions matching TRBD2. The CDR3 loop spans 18 amino acids. The ends lost 1 base at V and 2 bases at J; junction bases unmatched: 13. CDR1 and CDR2 (germline): SGHVT, SQSDAQ. The CDR3 coding sequence is TGTGCCAGCAGCTTAGATTTTCGGGGGGAAACTCTTCAAGAGACCCAGTACTTC. It codes for CASSLDFRGETLQETQYF. The entire variable domain, with the rest obtained from reference TRBV7-4 and TRBJ2-5, is as follows: GAGVSQSPRYKVAKRGRDVALRCDSISGHVTLYWYRQTLGQGSEVLTYSQSDAQRDKSGRPSGRFSAERPERSVSTLKIQRTEQGDSAVYLCASSLDFRGETLQETQYFGPGTRLLVL.

In this sample, this clonotype turned up many times. This chain connects TRBV28 to TRBJ2-5; TRBD1 matches 10 bases. CDR1 MDHEN and CDR2 SYDVKM come from the germline V gene. Trimming cost V 10 bases and J 4 bases; bases outside gene matches: 12. The CDR3 extends over 15 amino acids. CDR3 sequence reads: CATQFRDRGGETQYF. The CDR3 DNA is TGTGCCACTCAGTTCCGGGACAGGGGAGGAGAGACCCAGTACTTC.